Sequencing of this T cell receptor (beta chain) was carried out in a study of a mutant IDH1 vaccine in newly diagnosed glioma. As for the study in general: Vaccination followed radiotherapy alone by 4-6 weeks, or accompanied temozolomide cycles. Patients under treatment included about 60% males and about 38% females and had a mean age of around 40 years. Before enrollment, patients got radiotherapy alone, temozolomide alone, or mostly the combination. Study findings and constraints: There were vaccine-induced immune responses in about 92% of the patients.

TCRdb's copy holds only in-frame clones and misses some; the assay was immunoSEQ multiplex PCR. The table records 30,000 to 40,000 clones, approximately 50% of them present only once. V shed 4 bases and J 0 bases; nucleotides not matched to a gene: 11. Germline CDR1 reads LNHDA; CDR2 reads SQIVND (reference sequence). There are 17 residues in the CDR3. Time point denoted: week 5, during vaccination. A single vaccine dose contained 300 ug of mutant IDH1 20-mer peptide, and topical imiquimod was used with it. As concerns this clone: Its antigen is currently unknown.

Sequencing was performed on PBMCs, taken from a glioma patient whose treatment included an IDH1 peptide vaccine. The receptor was isolated from a woman aged 18-35 years with glioma. The rearrangement uses TRBV19 and TRBJ1-1, with 7 bases lining up with TRBD1. The CDR3 sequence is CASSRQGLYSMNTEAFF. The CDR3 region has the DNA TGTGCCAGTAGTAGACAGGGACTTTATTCCATGAACACTGAAGCTTTCTTT.